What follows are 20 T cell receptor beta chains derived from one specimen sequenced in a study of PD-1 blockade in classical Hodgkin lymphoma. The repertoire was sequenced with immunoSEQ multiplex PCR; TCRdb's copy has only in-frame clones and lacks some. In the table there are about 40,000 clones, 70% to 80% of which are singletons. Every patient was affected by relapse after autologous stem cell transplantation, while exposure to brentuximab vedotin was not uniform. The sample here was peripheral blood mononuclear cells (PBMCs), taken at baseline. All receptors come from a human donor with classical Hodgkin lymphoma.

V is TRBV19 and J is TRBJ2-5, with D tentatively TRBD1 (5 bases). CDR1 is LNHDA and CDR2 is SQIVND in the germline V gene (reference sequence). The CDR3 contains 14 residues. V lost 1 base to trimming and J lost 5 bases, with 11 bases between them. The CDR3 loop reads CASSIGMQGETQYF. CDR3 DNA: TGTGCCAGTAGTATAGGAATGCAGGGTGAGACCCAGTACTTC. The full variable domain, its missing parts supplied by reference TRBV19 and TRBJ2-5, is DGGITQSPKYLFRKEGQNVTLSCEQNLNHDAMYWYRQDPGQGLRLIYYSQIVNDFQKGDIAEGYSVSREKKESFPLTVTSAQKNPTAFYLCASSIGMQGETQYFGPGTRLLVL.

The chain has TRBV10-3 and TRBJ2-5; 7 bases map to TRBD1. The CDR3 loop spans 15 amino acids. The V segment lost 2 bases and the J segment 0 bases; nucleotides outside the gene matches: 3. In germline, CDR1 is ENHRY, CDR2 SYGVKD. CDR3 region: CAISEGTVHQETQYF. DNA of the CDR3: TGTGCCATCAGTGAGGGGACAGTCCACCAAGAGACCCAGTACTTC.

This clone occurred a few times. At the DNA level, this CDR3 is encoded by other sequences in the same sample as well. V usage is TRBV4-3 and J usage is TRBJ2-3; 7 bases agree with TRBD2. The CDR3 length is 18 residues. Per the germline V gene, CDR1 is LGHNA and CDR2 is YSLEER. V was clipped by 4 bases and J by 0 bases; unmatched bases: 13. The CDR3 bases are TGCGCCAGCAGCCCGTCTTTACTTAGCGGGCCTAGCACAGATACGCAGTATTTT. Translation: CASSPSLLSGPSTDTQYF.

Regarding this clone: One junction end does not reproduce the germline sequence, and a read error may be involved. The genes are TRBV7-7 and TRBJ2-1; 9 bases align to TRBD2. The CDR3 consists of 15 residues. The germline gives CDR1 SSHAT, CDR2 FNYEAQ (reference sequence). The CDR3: CASSPSGRRFNEQFF. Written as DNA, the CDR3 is TGTGCTAGCAGCCCGAGCGGGAGGCGGTTCAATGAGCAGTTCTTC.

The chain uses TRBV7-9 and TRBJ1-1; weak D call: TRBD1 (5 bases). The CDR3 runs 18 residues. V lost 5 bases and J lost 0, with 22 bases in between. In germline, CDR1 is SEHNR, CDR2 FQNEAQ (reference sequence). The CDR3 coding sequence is TGTGCCAGCAGCGTAAGCCCGGACACAGGATTTATGAACACTGAAGCTTTCTTT. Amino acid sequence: CASSVSPDTGFMNTEAFF.

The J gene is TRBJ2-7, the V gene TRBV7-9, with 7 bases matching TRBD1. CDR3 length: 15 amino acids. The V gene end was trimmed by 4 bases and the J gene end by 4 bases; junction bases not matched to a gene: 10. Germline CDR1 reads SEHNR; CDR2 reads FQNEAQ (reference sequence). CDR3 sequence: CASSSSQTGEYEQYF. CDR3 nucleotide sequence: TGTGCCAGCAGCTCCAGCCAAACAGGGGAGTACGAGCAGTACTTC.

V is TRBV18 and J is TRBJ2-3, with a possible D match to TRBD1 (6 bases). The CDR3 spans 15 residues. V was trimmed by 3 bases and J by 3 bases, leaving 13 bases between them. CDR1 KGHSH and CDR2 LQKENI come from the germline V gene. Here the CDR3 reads CASSPAQGKTDTQYF. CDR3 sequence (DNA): TGTGCCAGCTCACCGGCACAGGGAAAAACAGATACGCAGTATTTT. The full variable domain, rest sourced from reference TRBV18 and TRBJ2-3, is NAGVMQNPRHLVRRRGQEARLRCSPMKGHSHVYWYRQLPEEGLKFMVYLQKENIIDESGMPKERFSAEFPKEGPSILRIQQVVRGDSAAYFCASSPAQGKTDTQYFGPGTRLTVL.

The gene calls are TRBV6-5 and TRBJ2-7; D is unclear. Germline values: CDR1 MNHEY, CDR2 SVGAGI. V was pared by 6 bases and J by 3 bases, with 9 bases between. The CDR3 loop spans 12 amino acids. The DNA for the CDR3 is TGTGCCAGCAGCCCAGTCGACTACGAGCAGTACTTC. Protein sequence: CASSPVDYEQYF.

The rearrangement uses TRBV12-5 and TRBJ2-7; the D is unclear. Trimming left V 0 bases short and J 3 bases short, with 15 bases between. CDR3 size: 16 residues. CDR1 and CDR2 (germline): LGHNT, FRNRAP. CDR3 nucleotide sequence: TGTGCTAGTGGTTTGGTACCTTCTAACCATAGCTACGAGCAGTACTTC. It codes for CASGLVPSNHSYEQYF.

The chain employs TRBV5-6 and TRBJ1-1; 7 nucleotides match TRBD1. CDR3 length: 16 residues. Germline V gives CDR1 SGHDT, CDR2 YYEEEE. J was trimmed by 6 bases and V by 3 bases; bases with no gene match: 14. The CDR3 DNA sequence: TGTGCCAGCAGCTACTACAGGGGAGGGATGCCTGCTGAAGCTTTCTTT. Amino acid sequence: CASSYYRGGMPAEAFF.

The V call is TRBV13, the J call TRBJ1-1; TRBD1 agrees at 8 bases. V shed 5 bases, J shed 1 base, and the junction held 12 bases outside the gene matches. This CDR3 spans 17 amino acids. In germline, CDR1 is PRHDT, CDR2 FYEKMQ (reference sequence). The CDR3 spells CASSTDRGLPGNTEAFF. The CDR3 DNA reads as TGTGCCAGCAGCACCGACAGGGGCTTGCCAGGGAACACTGAAGCTTTCTTT. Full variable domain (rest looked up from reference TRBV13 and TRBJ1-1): AAGVIQSPRHLIKEKRETATLKCYPIPRHDTVYWYQQGPGQDPQFLISFYEKMQSDKGSIPDRFSAQQFSDYHSELNMSSLELGDSALYFCASSTDRGLPGNTEAFFGQGTRLTVV.

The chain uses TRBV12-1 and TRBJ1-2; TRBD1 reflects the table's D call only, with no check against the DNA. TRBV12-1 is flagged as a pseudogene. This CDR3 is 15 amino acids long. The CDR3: CASSRTRGTFYGYTF. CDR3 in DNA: TGTGCCAGCAGCCGGACCAGGGGGACGTTCTATGGCTACACCTTC.

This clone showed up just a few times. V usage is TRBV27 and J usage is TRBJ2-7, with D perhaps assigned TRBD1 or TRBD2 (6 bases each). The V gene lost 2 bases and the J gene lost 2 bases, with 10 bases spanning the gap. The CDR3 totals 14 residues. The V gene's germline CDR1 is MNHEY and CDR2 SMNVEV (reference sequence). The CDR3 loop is CASSLVGGTYEQYF. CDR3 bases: TGTGCCAGCAGTTTAGTCGGGGGCACCTACGAGCAGTACTTC.

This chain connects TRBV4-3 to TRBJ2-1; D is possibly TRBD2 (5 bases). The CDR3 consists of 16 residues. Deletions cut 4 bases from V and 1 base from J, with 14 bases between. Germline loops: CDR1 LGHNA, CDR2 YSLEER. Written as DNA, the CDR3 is TGCGCCAGCAGCCCCTTAACTCGGGGATCCTACAATGAGCAGTTCTTC. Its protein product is CASSPLTRGSYNEQFF.

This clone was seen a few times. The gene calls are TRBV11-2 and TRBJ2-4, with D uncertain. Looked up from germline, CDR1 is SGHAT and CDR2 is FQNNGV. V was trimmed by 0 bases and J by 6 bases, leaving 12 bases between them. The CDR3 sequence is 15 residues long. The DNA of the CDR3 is TGTGCCAGCAGCTTAGATCTTCTAGGATCAAACATTCAGTACTTC. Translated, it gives CASSLDLLGSNIQYF.

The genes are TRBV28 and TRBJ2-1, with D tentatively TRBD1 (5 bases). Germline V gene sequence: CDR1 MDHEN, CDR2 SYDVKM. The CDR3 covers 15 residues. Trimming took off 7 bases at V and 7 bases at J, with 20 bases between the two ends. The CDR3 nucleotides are TGTGCCAGCACACTGATGGGTGGGGCGAAGAATGAGCAGTTCTTC. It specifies CASTLMGGAKNEQFF.

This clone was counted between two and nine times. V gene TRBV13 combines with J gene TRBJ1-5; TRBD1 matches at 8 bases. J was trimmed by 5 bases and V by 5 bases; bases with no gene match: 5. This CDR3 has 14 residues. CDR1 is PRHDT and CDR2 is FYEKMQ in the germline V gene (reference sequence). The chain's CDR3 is CASSAGTGDQPQHF. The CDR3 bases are TGTGCCAGCAGCGCCGGGACAGGAGATCAGCCCCAGCATTTT.

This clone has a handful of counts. CDR3 bases: TGTGCCTGGGATCACGGGGGTGGATGGCAAGGCTACACCTTC. Residues: CAWDHGGGWQGYTF. The chain links TRBV30 to TRBJ1-2; perhaps TRBD1 as D (5 bases). Germline V gives CDR1 GTSNPN, CDR2 SVGIG (reference sequence). There are 14 residues in the CDR3. Deletions cut 5 bases from V and 8 bases from J, with 21 bases between.

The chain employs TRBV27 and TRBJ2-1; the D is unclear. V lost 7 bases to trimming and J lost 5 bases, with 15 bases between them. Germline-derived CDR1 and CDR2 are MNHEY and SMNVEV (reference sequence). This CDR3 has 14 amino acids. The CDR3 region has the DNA TGTGCCAGCAAGTCTCCGGGCCGCAACAATGAGCAGTTCTTC. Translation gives CASKSPGRNNEQFF.

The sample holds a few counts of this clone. The DNA of the CDR3 is TGTGCCAGCAGTTTTTATCCGGGGGCGAGGGAAAAACTGTTTTTT. Translating gives CASSFYPGAREKLFF. The V gene is TRBV27, the J gene TRBJ1-4, with a possible D match to TRBD1 (6 bases). Germline CDR1 is MNHEY and CDR2 is SMNVEV (reference sequence). CDR3 length equals 15 residues. Trimming took 3 bases from V and 8 from J, leaving 16 bases between them. Supplemented by reference TRBV27 and TRBJ1-4, the full variable domain reads EAQVTQNPRYLITVTGKKLTVTCSQNMNHEYMSWYRQDPGLGLRQIYYSMNVEVTDKGDVPEGYKVSRKEKRNFPLILESPSPNQTSLYFCASSFYPGAREKLFFGSGTQLSVL.